The subject of this entry is one T cell receptor (beta chain). Its cognate antigen is unknown. Terminally differentiated effector memory CD45RA+ cells were excluded by CCR7 positive selection of CD45RO-negative cells. These data come from a study of shared clonotypes between healthy human individuals. Study-wide background: Three CD4 naive, three CD4 memory, two CD8 naive and one CD8 memory plate were used per donor.

Findings and caveats of the study: For naive CD4 cells, approximately 4.7% of clonotypes were shared across several donors.

The CDR3 has 10 residues. Germline V gives CDR1 GTSNPN, CDR2 SVGIG (reference sequence). TCRdb's copy holds only in-frame clones and misses some; the assay was immunoSEQ multiplex PCR. The sample has nearly 600,000 clones, less than 97% seen once. This chain links TRBV30 with TRBJ2-5, with no clear D. The tail of the sequence fits TRBJ2-7 better, so the J call may be wrong. The sequenced sample was naive CD8+ T cells sorted from blood. This clonotype originated in a woman aged 25 to 45 in good health. The CDR3 DNA sequence: TGTGCCTGGGGGCATTACGAGCAGTACTTC. It encodes CAWGHYEQYF.